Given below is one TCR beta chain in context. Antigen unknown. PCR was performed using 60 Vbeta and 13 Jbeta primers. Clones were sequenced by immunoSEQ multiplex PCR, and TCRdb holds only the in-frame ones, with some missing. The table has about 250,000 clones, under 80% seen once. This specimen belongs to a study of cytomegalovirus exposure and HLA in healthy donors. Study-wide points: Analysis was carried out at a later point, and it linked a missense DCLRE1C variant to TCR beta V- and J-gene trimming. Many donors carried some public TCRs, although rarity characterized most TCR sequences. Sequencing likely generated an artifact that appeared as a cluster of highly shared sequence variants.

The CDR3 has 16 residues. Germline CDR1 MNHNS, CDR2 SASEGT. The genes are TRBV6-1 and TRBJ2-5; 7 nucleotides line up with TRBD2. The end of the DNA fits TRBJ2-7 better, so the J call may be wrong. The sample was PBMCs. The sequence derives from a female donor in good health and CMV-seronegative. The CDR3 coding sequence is TGTGCCAGCAGTGAAAGTCCCCAGCGGGGACCCTACGAGCAGTACTTC. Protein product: CASSESPQRGPYEQYF.